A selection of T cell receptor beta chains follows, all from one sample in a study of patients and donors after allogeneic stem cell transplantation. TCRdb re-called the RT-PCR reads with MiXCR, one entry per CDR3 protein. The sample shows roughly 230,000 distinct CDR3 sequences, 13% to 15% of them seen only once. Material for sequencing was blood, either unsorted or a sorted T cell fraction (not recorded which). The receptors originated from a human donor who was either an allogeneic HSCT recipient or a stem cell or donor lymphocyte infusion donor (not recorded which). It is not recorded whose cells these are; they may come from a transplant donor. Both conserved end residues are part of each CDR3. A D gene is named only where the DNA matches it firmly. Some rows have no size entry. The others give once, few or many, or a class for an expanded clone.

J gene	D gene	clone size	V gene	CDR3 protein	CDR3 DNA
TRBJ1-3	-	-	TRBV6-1	CASRGDAGNTIYF	TGTGCCAGCAGAGGGGACGCTGGAAACACCATATATTTT
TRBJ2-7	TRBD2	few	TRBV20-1	CSAISGRASYEQYF	TGCAGTGCCATAAGCGGGAGGGCCTCCTACGAGCAGTACTTC
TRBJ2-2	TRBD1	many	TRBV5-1	CASSLYRGTGELFF	TGCGCCAGCAGCTTGTACAGGGGGACCGGGGAGCTGTTTTTT
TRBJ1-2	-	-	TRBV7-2	CASILSAGTTNYGYTF	TGTGCCAGCATCCTCTCCGCCGGGACAACCAACTATGGCTACACCTTC
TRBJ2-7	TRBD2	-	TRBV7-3	CASSLTSGGNYEQYF	TGTGCCAGCAGCTTAACTAGCGGGGGAAACTACGAGCAGTACTTC
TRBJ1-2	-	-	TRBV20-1	CSARDPGQRNYGYTF	TGCAGTGCTAGAGACCCTGGACAGAGAAACTATGGCTACACCTTC
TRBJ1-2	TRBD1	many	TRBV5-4	CASSPKPGQLYGYTF	TGTGCCAGCAGCCCAAAACCGGGACAGCTCTATGGCTACACCTTC
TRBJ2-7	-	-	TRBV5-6	CASSLRQNYEQYF	TGTGCCAGCAGCTTGCGCCAGAACTACGAGCAGTACTTC
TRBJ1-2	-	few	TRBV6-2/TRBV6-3	CASSPQGRYGYTF	TGTGCCAGCAGTCCTCAGGGGCGGTATGGCTACACCTTC
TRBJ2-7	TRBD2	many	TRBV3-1	CASSHLLAGGTYEQYF	TGTGCCAGCAGCCATCTGCTAGCGGGAGGCACCTACGAGCAGTACTTC
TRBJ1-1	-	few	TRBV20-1	CSARAQGNTEAFF	TGCAGTGCTAGAGCACAGGGGAACACTGAAGCTTTCTTT
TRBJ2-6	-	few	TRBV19	CASTELSGTGANVLTF	TGTGCCAGTACCGAACTTTCGGGGACTGGGGCCAACGTCCTGACTTTC
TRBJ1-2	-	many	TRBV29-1	CSVEGTDRYYGYTF	TGCAGCGTTGAAGGGACGGACAGATACTATGGCTACACCTTC
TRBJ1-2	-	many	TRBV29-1	CSVEGPDSNYGYTF	TGCAGCGTTGAAGGCCCGGATTCTAACTATGGCTACACCTTC
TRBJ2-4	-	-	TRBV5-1	CASRRTPESKNIQYF	TGCGCCAGCAGGCGGACACCGGAGTCCAAAAACATTCAGTACTTC
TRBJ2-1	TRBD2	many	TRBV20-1	CSARPSSGTRSNEQFF	TGCAGTGCTAGACCGTCTAGCGGGACGAGGTCCAATGAGCAGTTCTTC
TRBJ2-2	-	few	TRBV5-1	CASSQVLAFTGELFF	TGCGCCAGCAGCCAGGTTCTAGCATTCACCGGGGAGCTGTTTTTT
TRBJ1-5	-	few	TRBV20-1	CSARRGDNQPQHF	TGCAGTGCTAGACGGGGGGACAATCAGCCCCAGCATTTT
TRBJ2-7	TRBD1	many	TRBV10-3	CATRGTGGLEQYF	TGTGCCACAAGAGGGACAGGGGGGCTCGAGCAGTACTTC
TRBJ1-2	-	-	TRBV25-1	CASSESRGPLGYTF	TGTGCCAGCAGTGAATCTCGAGGTCCCTTAGGCTACACCTTC
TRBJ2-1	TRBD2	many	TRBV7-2	CASSLRTSGHNEQFF	TGTGCCAGCAGCTTAAGGACTAGCGGTCACAATGAGCAGTTCTTC
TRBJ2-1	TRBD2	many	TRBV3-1	CASRTSGGANEQFF	TGTGCCAGCAGAACTAGCGGGGGGGCAAATGAGCAGTTCTTC
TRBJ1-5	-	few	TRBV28	CASTAFGSGNQPQHF	TGTGCCAGCACAGCGTTTGGGTCGGGCAATCAGCCCCAGCATTTT
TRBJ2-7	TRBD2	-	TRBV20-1	CSAGLGGEQYF	TGCAGTGCTGGGCTCGGGGGGGAGCAGTACTTC
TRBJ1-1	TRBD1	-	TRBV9	CASSALQGAATEAFF	TGTGCCAGCAGCGCCTTACAGGGGGCGGCGACTGAAGCTTTCTTT
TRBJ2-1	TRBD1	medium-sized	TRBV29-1	CSVGTGDIAHNEQFF	TGCAGCGTGGGGACAGGGGATATAGCGCACAATGAGCAGTTCTTC
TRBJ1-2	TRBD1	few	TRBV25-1	CARGGTGVYGYTF	TGTGCCAGAGGGGGGACAGGGGTCTATGGCTACACCTTC
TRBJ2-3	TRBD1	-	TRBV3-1	CASSQGYPGGTDTQYF	TGTGCCAGCAGCCAAGGTTACCCAGGGGGTACAGATACGCAGTATTTT
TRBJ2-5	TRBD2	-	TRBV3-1	CASSQLAGDETQYF	TGTGCCAGCAGCCAATTAGCGGGGGATGAGACCCAGTACTTC
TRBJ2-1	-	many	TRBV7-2	CASRAGSPNEQFF	TGTGCCAGCAGGGCCGGGAGTCCGAATGAGCAGTTCTTC
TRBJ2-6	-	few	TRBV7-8	CASSLGLKTLAGANVLTF	TGTGCCAGCAGCTTAGGATTGAAGACACTTGCTGGGGCCAACGTCCTGACTTTC
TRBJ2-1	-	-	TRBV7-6	CASSLSRSYNEQFF	TGTGCCAGCAGCTTAAGCAGGTCCTACAATGAGCAGTTCTTC
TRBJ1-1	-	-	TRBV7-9	CASSKETVNTEAFF	TGTGCCAGCAGCAAAGAGACAGTGAACACTGAAGCTTTCTTT
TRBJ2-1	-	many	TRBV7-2	CASSLDTAYNEQFF	TGTGCCAGCAGCTTAGACACTGCGTACAATGAGCAGTTCTTC
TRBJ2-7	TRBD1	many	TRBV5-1	CASSAQGANEQYF	TGCGCCAGCAGCGCACAGGGGGCAAACGAGCAGTACTTC
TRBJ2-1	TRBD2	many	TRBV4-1	CASSHIGLARSENEQFF	TGCGCCAGCAGCCATATAGGACTAGCGAGGTCGGAGAATGAGCAGTTCTTC
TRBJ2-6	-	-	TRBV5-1	CASSLAAGLGANVLTF	TGCGCCAGCAGCTTGGCCGCGGGGTTAGGGGCCAACGTCCTGACTTTC
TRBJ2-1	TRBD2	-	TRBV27	CASSFEGLAVNEQFF	TGTGCCAGCAGTTTCGAGGGACTAGCGGTAAATGAGCAGTTCTTC
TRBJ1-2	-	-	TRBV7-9	CASSSDGNSYGYTF	TGTGCCAGCAGCTCTGATGGGAATTCCTATGGCTACACCTTC
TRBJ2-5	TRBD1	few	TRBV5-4	CASSWGQGAKETQYF	TGTGCCAGCAGTTGGGGACAGGGGGCTAAAGAGACCCAGTACTTC
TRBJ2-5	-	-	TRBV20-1	CRIDRQETQYF	TGCCGAATCGACAGACAAGAGACCCAGTACTTC
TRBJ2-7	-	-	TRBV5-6	CASSLDRAYEQYF	TGTGCCAGCAGCCTGGACAGAGCCTACGAGCAGTACTTC
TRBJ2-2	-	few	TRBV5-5	CASSLNSLGTGELFF	TGTGCCAGCAGCTTGAACAGCCTAGGGACCGGGGAGCTGTTTTTT
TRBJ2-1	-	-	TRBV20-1	CSASAWVEVSEQFF	TGCAGTGCTAGCGCCTGGGTTGAGGTCAGTGAGCAGTTCTTC
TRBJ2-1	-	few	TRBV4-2	CASSQDRSNEQFF	TGTGCCAGCAGCCAAGATCGCTCCAATGAGCAGTTCTTC
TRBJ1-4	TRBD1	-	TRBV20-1	CSARPTGEEKLFF	TGCAGTGCTAGACCAACAGGGGAAGAAAAACTGTTTTTT
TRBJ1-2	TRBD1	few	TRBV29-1	CSVEHRGTDYTF	TGCAGCGTTGAGCACAGGGGAACCGACTACACCTTC
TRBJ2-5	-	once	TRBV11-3	CASSRSVQETQYF	TGTGCCAGCAGCCGGTCAGTTCAAGAGACCCAGTACTTC
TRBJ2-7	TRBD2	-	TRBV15	CATSRDHFRTSGSLNEQYF	TGTGCCACCAGCAGAGATCATTTTAGGACTAGCGGGAGCCTGAACGAGCAGTACTTC
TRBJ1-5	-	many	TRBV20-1	CSARVGRGRINQPQHF	TGCAGTGCTAGAGTGGGACGGGGGAGAATCAATCAGCCCCAGCATTTT
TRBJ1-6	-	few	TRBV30	CAWSVLGAGSPLHF	TGTGCCTGGAGTGTTCTGGGGGCAGGGTCACCCCTCCACTTT
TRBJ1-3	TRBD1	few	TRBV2	CASSGDRGEGNTIYF	TGTGCCAGCAGCGGGGACAGGGGGGAAGGAAACACCATATATTTT